This T cell receptor (beta chain) was obtained from a study of OX40 agonist ivuxolimab in advanced cancers. Whole-study context: Dose-escalation patients suffered from hepatocellular carcinoma, melanoma, renal cell or head and neck cancer. Overall study results and limits: Nonresponders, in some cases, also had low normalized T-cell clonal expansion. Average numbers of expanded clones were greater in CD8+ T cells than in CD4+.

Patients had blood sampled at baseline and again on cycle 4 day 1 and cycle 7 day 1. Clones were read by immunoSEQ multiplex PCR, and TCRdb kept only the in-frame ones, dropping some. The sample shows 40,000 to 50,000 clones, about 91% of them seen only once. Germline V lookup: CDR1 SGDLS, CDR2 YYNGEE. The CDR3 is 17 residues long. Trimming removed 6 bases from V and 4 bases from J; junction bases left unmatched: 12. In the case of this clone: Antigen: not known.

The receptor was isolated from an adult with an advanced solid tumor such as melanoma, head and neck, liver or kidney cancer. The chain joins TRBV9 to TRBJ2-1, with 11 bases aligning to TRBD1. The sequencing here drew on CD4+ or CD8+ T cells sorted from blood, taken in a trial of the OX40 agonist ivuxolimab. The CDR3 region is CASTRTGGSIMYNEQFF. Here the CDR3 DNA reads TGTGCCAGCACCCGGACAGGGGGCTCAATAATGTACAATGAGCAGTTCTTC.